This TCR beta chain comes out of a study of post-analysis software for immune sequencing data. Overall study context: The study covered relapsing-remitting, secondary progressive and progressive-relapsing courses of multiple sclerosis.

Unique molecular identifiers featured in each of the TCR beta cDNA libraries. Using its own MiXCR run on the PCR reads, TCRdb lists one record per CDR3 protein. The sample holds over 150,000 distinct CDR3 sequences; 30% to 45% are singletons and the top ten take under 30%. Study conclusions and caveats: Strong same-batch co-clustering of samples appeared with F measure clustering.

As to this clonotype: The antigen remains undetermined.

The sample in question was blood, obtained after autologous hematopoietic stem cell transplantation. This TCR came from a girl aged 10-17 years with multiple sclerosis.

In nucleotides, the CDR3 is TGTGCCAGCAGTGAAGAGGGGACAGGGGCCCCTCCAGGGGAGCTGTTTTTT. Protein: CASSEEGTGAPPGELFF. The rearrangement joins TRBV6-1 to TRBJ2-2; TRBD1 aligns across 10 bases. Losses at the gene ends were 1 base for V and 8 bases for J; bases not matched to a gene: 10. CDR1 and CDR2 from the germline V gene are MNHNS and SASEGT. The CDR3 totals 17 residues.